The 10 T cell receptor beta chains given below trace back to one sample, sequenced in a study of blood T cell repertoires in COVID-19 (dated by TCRdb to the early 2020s). Libraries were constructed by the immunoSEQ multiplex PCR assay. The clones in this table, taken by TCRdb from immuneACCESS, are in-frame only. Not every clone is retained; where verified, under half of the shortfall comes from an unresolved V gene, and the cause of the rest is unknown. The sample table holds around 300,000 clones, of which 86% were seen once. The top ten constitute 3% of the sample. Sequencing was done on a sample of peripheral blood. The source is a woman aged 25 to 39 with active or convalescent COVID-19.

The rearrangement uses TRBV14 and TRBJ1-3; D may be TRBD1 (5 bases). Trimming stripped 5 bases from V and 1 base from J, with 18 bases between. The CDR3 has 17 amino acids. Looked up from germline, CDR1 is SGHDN and CDR2 is FVKESK. CDR3 sequence reads: CASSILRGFGSGNTIYF. The DNA of the CDR3 is TGTGCCAGCAGCATACTCCGGGGGTTCGGGTCTGGAAACACCATATATTTT.

For the CDR3, the DNA is TGTGCCACCAGTGATTCGGGAGGGGGGCAAGAGACCCAGTACTTC. Its protein is CATSDSGGGQETQYF. The rearrangement joins TRBV24-1 to TRBJ2-5; TRBD2 aligns across 8 bases. CDR3 size: 15 residues. Germline V CDR1 and CDR2: KGHDR, SFDVKD. V lost 2 bases and J lost 2; bases outside the gene matches: 3.

In DNA, the CDR3 is TGCGCCAGCAGCTTGGGACAGGCCCCAGATACGCAGTATTTT. Translation gives CASSLGQAPDTQYF. This rearrangement joins TRBV5-1 to TRBJ2-3; a possible D gene is TRBD1 (6 bases). V gave up 0 bases and J gave up 4 bases, with 9 bases separating them. In germline, CDR1 is SGHRS, CDR2 YFSETQ. This CDR3 spans 14 amino acids.

V is TRBV30 and J is TRBJ1-4; 7 positions match TRBD1. The CDR3 length is 12 residues. V lost 4 bases, J lost 11 bases, and 7 bases stayed unmatched. Germline V lookup: CDR1 GTSNPN, CDR2 SVGIG (reference sequence). The CDR3 DNA follows: TGTGCCTGGAACAACCCGGGACAGAAACTGTTTTTT. The encoded protein is CAWNNPGQKLFF.

This clone was found once. V and J are TRBV19 and TRBJ1-1, with D possibly TRBD1 on 6 matching bases. V lost 7 bases to trimming and J lost 8 bases, with 17 bases between them. Per the germline V gene, CDR1 is LNHDA and CDR2 is SQIVND (reference sequence). CDR3 size: 13 residues. CDR3 sequence: CASTHINRAEAFF. The CDR3 region has the DNA TGTGCCAGTACCCATATTAACAGGGCCGAAGCTTTCTTT.

The chain is built from TRBV10-3 and TRBJ2-7; 10 positions match TRBD2. The germline CDR1 and CDR2 sequences are ENHRY and SYGVKD. The J segment lost 5 bases and the V segment lost 3 bases, leaving 10 bases of the junction unmatched. CDR3 length: 16 amino acids. The CDR3 is CAISDPPRAGGHEQYF. CDR3 nucleotide sequence: TGTGCCATCAGTGACCCCCCGAGAGCGGGGGGGCACGAGCAGTACTTC.

V is TRBV6-5 and J is TRBJ2-2, with 11 nucleotides matching TRBD1. After removal of 1 base from V and 5 bases from J, the junction contained 3 bases not matched to a gene. Germline CDR1 is MNHEY and CDR2 is SVGAGI. The CDR3 length is 16 residues. The CDR3 region is CASSYFRDRGTGELFF. DNA of the CDR3: TGTGCCAGCAGTTACTTTAGGGACAGGGGGACCGGGGAGCTGTTTTTT.

The genes are TRBV4-3 and TRBJ2-3; TRBD1 matches at 7 bases. The V gene's germline CDR1 is LGHNA and CDR2 YSLEER. The CDR3 contains 14 residues. J was trimmed by 11 bases and V by 4 bases; bases with no gene match: 12. CDR3 coding DNA: TGCGCCAGCAGCCCCGTGAGGGGGCACGTCAGGCAGTATTTT. Amino acid sequence: CASSPVRGHVRQYF.

The chain combines TRBV18 with TRBJ2-3, with 10 bases fitting TRBD1. Germline-derived CDR1 and CDR2 are KGHSH and LQKENI. V was clipped by 2 bases and J by 3 bases; unmatched bases: 5. CDR3 length: 16 amino acids. The DNA of the CDR3 is TGTGCCAGCTCACCAATGGGGGACAGGGGAACAGATACGCAGTATTTT. The encoded protein is CASSPMGDRGTDTQYF.

V is TRBV13 and J is TRBJ2-3, with TRBD2 matching 9 bases. The length of the CDR3 is 16 residues. From germline, CDR1 is PRHDT and CDR2 FYEKMQ (reference sequence). The J segment lost 1 base and the V segment lost 5 bases, leaving 7 bases of the junction unmatched. CDR3 sequence: CASSQRLAGGTDTQYF. The CDR3, as DNA: TGTGCCAGCAGCCAGCGGTTAGCGGGGGGCACAGATACGCAGTATTTT.